Listed below are T cell receptor beta chains from one sample, sequenced in a study of cytomegalovirus exposure and HLA in healthy donors. The repertoire was sequenced with immunoSEQ multiplex PCR; TCRdb's copy has only in-frame clones and lacks some. Among about 150,000 clones listed, roughly 80% were seen once. The sample was PBMCs. The receptors shown here come from a woman aged 40-49 years in good health and CMV-seronegative. The CDR3 runs from the conserved cysteine through the conserved F or W. A D gene is named only where the DNA matches it firmly. A row's size may be missing; if present it is once, few, many or a size class.

d_gene	abundance	j_gene	v_gene	CDR3aa	CDR3nt
TRBD1	.	TRBJ1-1	TRBV25-1	CASRPGGSTEAFF	TGTGCCAGCAGACCAGGGGGCAGCACTGAAGCTTTCTTT
.	.	TRBJ1-6	TRBV5-4	CASSSGLGSPLHF	TGTGCCAGCAGCTCAGGGTTAGGTTCACCCCTCCACTTT
.	once	TRBJ1-1	TRBV19	CASISLGGTEAFF	TGTGCCAGTATTTCCCTGGGGGGCACTGAAGCTTTCTTT
.	.	TRBJ1-3	TRBV19	CASSKTGSGNTIYF	TGTGCCAGCTCTAAGACAGGCTCTGGAAACACCATATATTTT
TRBD2	.	TRBJ2-3	TRBV7-9	CASSPPSGNFRDTQYF	TGTGCCAGCAGCCCCCCTAGCGGAAACTTTCGAGATACGCAGTATTTT
.	.	TRBJ1-1	TRBV10-3	CAISVGSLNTEAFF	TGTGCCATCAGTGTGGGCAGTCTGAACACTGAAGCTTTCTTT
.	.	TRBJ2-7	TRBV4-1	CASSQDHDSWAYEQYF	TGCGCCAGCAGCCAAGATCATGACAGCTGGGCCTACGAGCAGTACTTC
.	.	TRBJ1-5	TRBV6-4	CASSVQSDQPQHF	TGTGCCAGCAGTGTTCAGTCCGATCAGCCCCAGCATTTT
TRBD2	.	TRBJ2-1	TRBV30	CAWGGLAGIEQFF	TGTGCCTGGGGGGGACTAGCGGGGATTGAGCAGTTCTTC
.	.	TRBJ2-7	TRBV28	CASTIGRALYEQYF	TGTGCCAGCACCATCGGCAGGGCACTCTACGAGCAGTACTTC
TRBD2	.	TRBJ2-1	TRBV5-1	CASSPKTGLAGGSYNEQFF	TGCGCCAGCAGCCCAAAAACGGGACTAGCGGGGGGGAGCTACAATGAGCAGTTCTTC
TRBD2	.	TRBJ2-5	TRBV29-1	CSAPGASGSQETQYF	TGCAGCGCCCCTGGGGCTAGCGGTTCGCAAGAGACCCAGTACTTC
TRBD1	once	TRBJ1-5	TRBV7-8	CASSSRDRLNQPQHF	TGTGCCAGCAGCAGCCGGGACAGGTTAAATCAGCCCCAGCATTTT
.	.	TRBJ2-2	TRBV5-4	CASSLMSGELFF	TGTGCCAGCAGCTTGATGTCGGGGGAGCTGTTTTTT
.	.	TRBJ1-1	TRBV4-2	CASSQDGAGLNTEAFF	TGTGCCAGCAGCCAAGATGGGGCGGGGCTGAACACTGAAGCTTTCTTT
TRBD2	.	TRBJ2-7	TRBV11-3	CASSLGGRASPYEQYF	TGTGCCAGCAGCTTAGGAGGGAGGGCCTCACCTTACGAGCAGTACTTC
TRBD1	.	TRBJ2-2	TRBV7-9	CASSSRDSENTGELFF	TGTGCCAGCAGCTCACGGGACAGCGAGAACACCGGGGAGCTGTTTTTT
.	.	TRBJ1-1	TRBV29-1	CSAGTEAFF	TGCAGCGCCGGTACTGAAGCTTTCTTT
TRBD1	.	TRBJ1-3	TRBV7-9	CASSTRQGSGNTIYF	TGTGCCAGCAGCACTCGACAGGGATCCGGAAACACCATATATTTT
.	.	TRBJ2-4	TRBV5-6	CASSSELVGNIQYF	TGTGCCAGCAGCTCTGAGCTAGTAGGAAACATTCAGTACTTC
TRBD2	.	TRBJ2-7	TRBV4-1	CASSPGTSGSYEQYF	TGCGCCAGCAGCCCAGGGACTAGCGGCTCCTACGAGCAGTACTTC
TRBD1	.	TRBJ1-2	TRBV6-4	CASSVTGGDYGYTF	TGTGCCAGCAGTGTCACAGGGGGGGACTATGGCTACACCTTC
.	few	TRBJ1-1	TRBV7-8	CASSAIYRGAFF	TGTGCCAGCAGCGCAATTTATCGGGGAGCTTTCTTT
TRBD1	.	TRBJ1-2	TRBV7-8	CASSRTGQGQSGYTF	TGTGCCAGCAGCCGAACTGGACAGGGGCAGTCTGGCTACACCTTC
.	.	TRBJ1-1	TRBV6-1	CASSPAAANTEAFF	TGTGCCAGCAGTCCTGCGGCGGCGAACACTGAAGCTTTCTTT
TRBD2	.	TRBJ2-1	TRBV7-6	CASSLQPSGYNEQFF	TGTGCCAGCAGCTTACAGCCTAGCGGGTACAATGAGCAGTTCTTC
.	few	TRBJ1-2	TRBV11-3	CASSSGRSRRYGYTF	TGTGCCAGCAGCTCGGGGAGGTCCCGTAGGTATGGCTACACCTTC
.	.	TRBJ1-2	TRBV27	CASSQRQPANYGYTF	TGTGCCAGCAGTCAGCGACAGCCAGCTAACTATGGCTACACCTTC
TRBD1	.	TRBJ1-6	TRBV2	CASSQGQGAPLHF	TGTGCCAGCAGCCAAGGACAGGGGGCACCCCTCCACTTT
TRBD1	once	TRBJ1-1	TRBV7-9	CASRKVAGQGPNTEAFF	TGTGCCAGCAGAAAAGTCGCGGGACAGGGGCCGAACACTGAAGCTTTCTTT
.	.	TRBJ2-7	TRBV27	CASSPYYEQYF	TGTGCCAGCAGCCCCTACTACGAGCAGTACTTC
.	.	TRBJ2-3	TRBV19	CASSISSGDTQYF	TGTGCCAGTAGTATATCTAGTGGGGATACGCAGTATTTT
.	.	TRBJ2-1	TRBV6-5	CASTQIQGNEQFF	TGTGCCAGCACCCAAATACAGGGCAATGAGCAGTTCTTC
.	.	TRBJ1-3	TRBV6-5	CASSYEAGGNTIYF	TGTGCCAGCAGTTACGAGGCAGGGGGAAACACCATATATTTT
TRBD1	.	TRBJ1-2	TRBV5-1	CASSLGQGSYGYTF	TGCGCCAGCAGCTTGGGACAGGGGAGCTATGGCTACACCTTC
.	once	TRBJ2-7	TRBV5-1	CASSAVTDYEQYF	TGCGCCAGCAGCGCGGTTACCGACTACGAGCAGTACTTC
.	.	TRBJ1-5	TRBV2	CASSAGVGQPQHF	TGTGCCAGCAGTGCCGGGGTCGGTCAGCCCCAGCATTTT
.	.	TRBJ2-1	TRBV29-1	CSVAGDRTTPYNEQFF	TGCAGCGTCGCAGGCGACCGGACAACACCTTACAATGAGCAGTTCTTC
.	.	TRBJ1-2	TRBV6-4	CASSDVLGGYGYTF	TGTGCCAGCAGTGACGTTTTGGGAGGCTATGGCTACACCTTC
TRBD1	.	TRBJ1-2	TRBV6-5	CASSYLGDRDYGYTF	TGTGCCAGCAGTTACTTAGGGGACAGGGATTATGGCTACACCTTC
TRBD1	.	TRBJ1-2	TRBV7-9	CASSLGQGPTDGYTF	TGTGCCAGCAGCCTAGGACAGGGACCAACGGATGGCTACACCTTC
.	.	TRBJ1-2	TRBV9	CASSVAQVANYGYTF	TGTGCCAGCAGCGTAGCCCAGGTAGCTAACTATGGCTACACCTTC
.	.	TRBJ1-6	TRBV7-4	CARDSQRSSYNSPLHF	TGTGCCAGGGACTCTCAACGGAGCTCCTATAATTCACCCCTCCACTTT
.	.	TRBJ1-2	TRBV9	CASQEGRGRGYTF	TGTGCCAGCCAAGAGGGCAGGGGAAGAGGCTACACCTTC
TRBD2	.	TRBJ2-7	TRBV13	CASSHRGGSGSPVEQYF	TGTGCCAGCAGCCACCGGGGGGGTAGCGGGAGTCCGGTGGAGCAGTACTTC
TRBD2	.	TRBJ2-4	TRBV27	CATRPGGGFGKNIQYF	TGTGCCACCCGTCCGGGGGGTGGGTTCGGCAAAAACATTCAGTACTTC
.	.	TRBJ2-2	TRBV10-3	CAISESISRVNTGELFF	TGTGCCATCAGTGAGTCGATCTCCAGGGTTAACACCGGGGAGCTGTTTTTT
.	.	TRBJ2-7	TRBV30	CAWGRGGYEQYF	TGTGCCTGGGGAAGGGGAGGCTACGAGCAGTACTTC
TRBD1	few	TRBJ2-5	TRBV2	CASSDRTGMETQYF	TGTGCCAGCAGTGACCGGACAGGGATGGAGACCCAGTACTTC
.	.	TRBJ1-5	TRBV28	CASSLQGWGQPQHF	TGTGCCAGCAGTCTACAGGGTTGGGGTCAGCCCCAGCATTTT